The clone carrying this TCR beta chain was seen only once. Its antigen remains unknown. The repertoire was sequenced with immunoSEQ multiplex PCR; TCRdb's copy has only in-frame clones and lacks some. This table has roughly 120,000 clones, 91% appearing once. The data are from a study of T cell responses to AZD1222 COVID-19 vaccine. Points from the study as a whole: Increased Spike-specific TCR breadth and depth were observed after two AZD1222 doses.

Trimming took 4 bases from V and 0 from J, leaving 20 bases between them. The CDR3 spans 17 residues. Per the germline V gene, CDR1 is SGHRS and CDR2 is YFSETQ. V usage is TRBV5-1 and J usage is TRBJ2-7, with D possibly being TRBD1 (5 bases). The sequence derives from an adult in good health. The sequencing used peripheral blood, collected on day 0 of AZD1222 vaccination. The DNA of the CDR3 is TGCGCCAGCAGCCCATACTTGGGGCAGGGCCACTCCTACGAGCAGTACTTC. It codes for CASSPYLGQGHSYEQYF. The full variable domain, with the rest looked up from reference TRBV5-1 and TRBJ2-7, is KAGVTQTPRYLIKTRGQQVTLSCSPISGHRSVSWYQQTPGQGLQFLFEYFSETQRNKGNFPGRFSGRQFSNSRSEMNVSTLELGDSALYLCASSPYLGQGHSYEQYFGPGTRLTVT.